The 17 T cell receptor beta chains reported below all come from one sample, sequenced in a study of cytomegalovirus exposure and HLA in healthy donors. The PCR contained 60 Vbeta and 13 Jbeta primers. The method was immunoSEQ multiplex PCR; TCRdb's version includes in-frame clones alone and lacks a portion of them. The sample includes approximately 120,000 clones. The source material was PBMCs. The receptors were sampled from a young man in good health and CMV-seronegative.

The gene calls are TRBV6-1 and TRBJ1-1; D is unclear. CDR3 length equals 14 residues. Per germline, CDR1 MNHNS and CDR2 SASEGT. V was cut by 2 bases and J by 6 bases, with 13 bases left in between. The CDR3 here is CASSERPRESEAFF. CDR3 sequence (DNA): TGTGCCAGCAGTGAACGCCCCCGGGAGTCTGAAGCTTTCTTT.

The V gene is TRBV27, the J gene TRBJ2-7; no clear D gene. This CDR3 comprises 15 residues. The germline gives CDR1 MNHEY, CDR2 SMNVEV (reference sequence). V was cut by 4 bases and J by 5 bases, with 18 bases left in between. CDR3 loop: CASSYLDGFLDEQYF. The CDR3 coding sequence is TGTGCCAGCAGTTACCTCGACGGGTTCCTTGACGAGCAGTACTTC.

V usage is TRBV5-6 and J usage is TRBJ1-2; D remains ambiguous. Trimming removed 1 base at V and 0 bases at J, with 13 bases between. CDR3 size: 16 residues. Germline V gene lookup returns CDR1 SGHDT and CDR2 YYEEEE. CDR3 region: CASSLIPGAANYGYTF. CDR3 DNA sequence: TGTGCCAGCAGCTTGATCCCTGGAGCCGCTAACTATGGCTACACCTTC. The whole variable domain, filled in from reference TRBV5-6 and TRBJ1-2, reads DAGVTQSPTHLIKTRGQQVTLRCSPKSGHDTVSWYQQALGQGPQFIFQYYEEEERQRGNFPDRFSGHQFPNYSSELNVNALLLGDSALYLCASSLIPGAANYGYTFGSGTRLTVV.

CDR3 amino acids: CASSPGRNNEQFF. As DNA, the CDR3 is TGTGCCAGCTCACCGGGGAGAAACAATGAGCAGTTCTTC. V and J are TRBV18 and TRBJ2-1; perhaps TRBD2 as D (5 bases). Trimming pared 3 bases from V and 5 bases from J, leaving 8 bases between. The CDR3 covers 13 residues. Germline lookup yields CDR1 KGHSH and CDR2 LQKENI. The full variable domain, completed using reference TRBV18 and TRBJ2-1, is NAGVMQNPRHLVRRRGQEARLRCSPMKGHSHVYWYRQLPEEGLKFMVYLQKENIIDESGMPKERFSAEFPKEGPSILRIQQVVRGDSAAYFCASSPGRNNEQFFGPGTRLTVL.

In nucleotides, the CDR3 is TGTGCCAGCAAGATTACGGGGGGCTTAAACGAGCAGTACTTC. Protein: CASKITGGLNEQYF. V is TRBV7-9 and J is TRBJ2-7, with D possibly TRBD2 on 7 matching bases. V was pared by 7 bases and J by 5 bases, with 18 bases between. The germline CDR1 and CDR2 sequences are SEHNR and FQNEAQ (reference sequence). The CDR3 length is 14 residues.

This chain connects TRBV5-1 to TRBJ2-1, with 8 bases identical to TRBD2. The J segment lost 6 bases and the V segment lost 3 bases, leaving 8 bases of the junction unmatched. This CDR3 has 15 amino acids. In germline, CDR1 is SGHRS, CDR2 YFSETQ. The CDR3 DNA reads TGCGCCAGCAGCTGGGGACTAGAAGGAATCAATGAGCAGTTCTTC. Translated: CASSWGLEGINEQFF.

The CDR3 region is CASSPRDRPAAQHF. For the CDR3, the DNA is TGTGCCAGCAGCCCGCGTGACCGCCCAGCGGCCCAGCATTTT. V usage is TRBV7-9 and J usage is TRBJ1-5, with unresolved D. Per germline, CDR1 SEHNR and CDR2 FQNEAQ (reference sequence). The CDR3 extends over 14 amino acids. V was shortened by 5 bases and J by 11 bases, with 19 bases between the two germline ends.

The J gene is TRBJ1-1, the V gene TRBV7-9; D gene uncertain. The CDR3 is made up of 11 amino acids. Germline-derived CDR1 and CDR2 are SEHNR and FQNEAQ (reference sequence). V shed 5 bases and J shed 8 bases, with 9 bases lying between them. CDR3 coding DNA: TGTGCCAGCAGCCACTCGCGGGAAGCTTTCTTT. Encoded protein: CASSHSREAFF.

The chain is built from TRBV5-1 and TRBJ2-3; 7 positions agree with TRBD2. The V gene's germline CDR1 is SGHRS and CDR2 YFSETQ. The ends lost 4 bases at V and 5 bases at J; junction bases unmatched: 4. The CDR3 spans 13 residues. The DNA of the CDR3 is TGCGCCAGCAGCGAGGGAGGGGAAGATACGCAGTATTTT. Its translation is CASSEGGEDTQYF.

The V gene is TRBV19, the J gene TRBJ1-2; 7 nucleotides align to TRBD1. Trimming at V came to 5 bases and at J to 2 bases, leaving 5 bases not matched to a gene. Germline-derived CDR1 and CDR2 are LNHDA and SQIVND (reference sequence). The CDR3 length is 14 residues. CDR3 loop: CASSVDRWNYGYTF. The CDR3 nucleotides read TGTGCCAGTAGTGTGGACAGGTGGAACTATGGCTACACCTTC.

This rearrangement joins TRBV2 to TRBJ1-4; 7 nucleotides agree with TRBD1. Germline loops: CDR1 SNHLY, CDR2 FYNNEI. With V trimmed by 9 bases and J by 5 bases, 3 bases remained unmatched. The CDR3 covers 12 residues. This CDR3 is CARGQRNEKLFF. The CDR3 DNA follows: TGTGCCAGGGGACAGCGAAATGAAAAACTGTTTTTT.

The V call is TRBV28, the J call TRBJ2-1, with 8 bases matching TRBD2. The junction had 6 bases not matched to a gene; V was cut back by 10 bases and J by 1 base. Germline V gene lookup returns CDR1 MDHEN and CDR2 SYDVKM. The CDR3 sequence is 14 residues long. Here the CDR3 reads CATRRGESYNEQFF. CDR3 coding DNA: TGTGCCACCAGGCGGGGGGAGTCCTACAATGAGCAGTTCTTC.

The chain is built from TRBV25-1 and TRBJ2-3, with D possibly matching TRBD2 (6 bases). The CDR3 length is 14 residues. Germline V lookup: CDR1 MGHDK, CDR2 SYGVNS. The V end lost 6 bases, the J end lost 7 bases, and 17 bases lay between the germline ends. DNA for the CDR3: TGTGCCAGCAGCTACAGGTGGGGGGAGTATACGCAGTATTTT. This gives the protein CASSYRWGEYTQYF.

This sequence joins TRBV15 and TRBJ1-2, with TRBD1 as a possible D gene (5 bases). V was pared by 0 bases and J by 4 bases, with 9 bases between. The length of the CDR3 is 14 residues. From germline, CDR1 is LNHNV and CDR2 YYDKDF (reference sequence). The CDR3, as DNA: TGTGCCACCAGCAGAGATCTTGACAGCTATGGCTACACCTTC. Its translation is CATSRDLDSYGYTF.

The chain is built from TRBV19 and TRBJ2-5; D possibly corresponds to TRBD1 (5 bases). Looked up from germline, CDR1 is LNHDA and CDR2 is SQIVND (reference sequence). Trimming cost V 9 bases and J 4 bases, with 6 bases left between them. The CDR3 loop spans 10 amino acids. CDR3: CASQGETQYF. CDR3 DNA sequence: TGTGCCAGCCAGGGAGAGACCCAGTACTTC.

The chain joins TRBV2 to TRBJ1-2; 9 nucleotides agree with TRBD1. Germline V CDR1 and CDR2: SNHLY, FYNNEI. The CDR3 length is 15 residues. The V segment lost 4 bases and the J segment 7 bases; nucleotides outside the gene matches: 10. The CDR3 loop is CASSAYLQGAGGYTF. In nucleotides, the CDR3 is TGTGCCAGCAGTGCTTATCTACAGGGGGCCGGTGGCTACACCTTC.

This CDR3 reads CASSQSRFREQYF. CDR3 nucleotides: TGCGCCAGCAGTCAATCGCGGTTTCGCGAGCAGTACTTC. This rearrangement joins TRBV23-1 to TRBJ2-7; D unresolved. TRBV23-1 is annotated as an ORF whose role is uncertain. The CDR3 spans 13 residues. The germline V and J ends were trimmed by 0 bases and 6 bases, with 9 bases remaining between them.